Listed below are T cell receptor beta chains from one sample, sequenced in a study of OX40 agonist ivuxolimab in advanced cancers. This table comes from immunoSEQ multiplex PCR, and its TCRdb copy is limited to in-frame clones, with some not included. Among about 62,000 clones, roughly 80% were seen once, and the ten largest hold about 3.7%. Sequencing was performed on CD4+ or CD8+ T cells sorted from blood, taken in a trial of the OX40 agonist ivuxolimab. The receptors derive from an adult with an advanced solid tumor such as melanoma, head and neck, liver or kidney cancer. The CDR3 runs from the conserved cysteine through the conserved F or W. D genes are given only for firm matches. Clone size appears in some rows only: once, few, many, or a class for an expanded clone.

j_call v_call cdr3_length clone_size d_call cdr3_aa cdr3_nt
TRBJ2-3 TRBV10-3 13 NA NA CAIAEQSTDTQYF TGTGCCATCGCGGAGCAAAGCACAGATACGCAGTATTTT
TRBJ1-4 TRBV19 15 once NA CASSIGRAGGEKLFF TGTGCCAGTAGTATTGGAAGGGCTGGCGGTGAAAAACTGTTTTTT
TRBJ2-3 TRBV5-1 14 NA NA CASSLEGGTDTQYF TGCGCCAGCAGCTTGGAGGGGGGCACAGATACGCAGTATTTT
TRBJ2-3 TRBV19 16 NA TRBD2 CASKGTSGYSTDTQYF TGTGCCAGTAAAGGGACTAGCGGGTATAGCACAGATACGCAGTATTTT
TRBJ2-2 TRBV2 14 NA TRBD1 CASKWTGATGELFF TGTGCCAGTAAATGGACAGGGGCCACCGGGGAGCTGTTTTTT
TRBJ2-2 TRBV4-3 17 once NA CASSQDSLEVNTGELFF TGCGCCAGCAGCCAAGATAGTTTGGAGGTGAACACCGGGGAGCTGTTTTTT
TRBJ2-2 TRBV7-9 14 NA NA CASSSRLGAGELFF TGTGCCAGCAGCTCCCGGCTGGGGGCCGGGGAGCTGTTTTTT
TRBJ1-2 TRBV10-3 11 few NA CAISAGEGYTF TGTGCCATCAGTGCAGGGGAAGGCTACACCTTC
TRBJ2-1 TRBV19 19 NA TRBD2 CASSSPGLAGARSYNEQFF TGTGCCAGTAGTTCCCCGGGACTAGCGGGAGCCCGCTCCTACAATGAGCAGTTCTTC
TRBJ2-3 TRBV28 15 NA TRBD2 CASSLPSGSTDTQYF TGTGCCAGCAGTTTACCTAGCGGTAGCACAGATACGCAGTATTTT
TRBJ1-1 TRBV19 13 NA NA CASSGLVVGEAFF TGTGCCAGTTCAGGTCTTGTGGTGGGTGAAGCTTTCTTT
TRBJ2-7 TRBV9 15 NA TRBD1 CASSVATGVAYEQYF TGTGCCAGCAGCGTAGCTACAGGGGTTGCCTACGAGCAGTACTTC
TRBJ2-5 TRBV10-2 11 NA NA CASSEIETQYF TGCGCCAGCAGTGAGATTGAGACCCAGTACTTC
TRBJ2-2 TRBV19 13 NA NA CASSISGPGELFF TGTGCCAGTAGTATTTCGGGGCCCGGGGAGCTGTTTTTT
TRBJ2-6 TRBV7-9 18 NA TRBD2 CASSLTSGSGSGANVLTF TGTGCCAGCAGCTTGACTAGCGGGAGTGGCTCTGGGGCCAACGTCCTGACTTTC
TRBJ2-7 TRBV19 12 NA NA CASSYRGGEQYF TGTGCCAGTAGTTACAGGGGAGGCGAGCAGTACTTC
TRBJ2-1 TRBV15 14 NA NA CATNSPSLNNEQFF TGTGCCACAAACAGCCCATCCCTCAACAATGAGCAGTTCTTC
TRBJ2-1 TRBV7-2 15 NA TRBD1 CASSQRQGVYNEQFF TGTGCCAGCAGCCAGAGACAGGGGGTTTACAATGAGCAGTTCTTC
TRBJ2-7 TRBV6-5 15 NA TRBD2 CASSSGLENSYEQYF TGTGCCAGCAGCTCGGGACTAGAGAACTCCTACGAGCAGTACTTC
TRBJ1-3 TRBV19 14 NA NA CASRGATNRDTIYF TGTGCCAGTAGGGGGGCCACTAACCGCGACACCATATATTTT
TRBJ1-5 TRBV18 15 NA TRBD1 CASSHDRVRDQPQHF TGTGCCAGCTCACACGACAGGGTTAGGGATCAGCCCCAGCATTTT
TRBJ2-7 TRBV5-4 16 NA NA CASSTQSGPVSFEQYF TGTGCCAGCAGTACCCAGAGCGGACCCGTTTCCTTTGAGCAGTACTTC
TRBJ2-1 TRBV6-5 12 NA NA CATTAGYNEQFF TGTGCCACCACTGCAGGCTACAATGAGCAGTTCTTC
TRBJ2-7 TRBV9 16 NA TRBD2 CASSVAASGINREQYF TGTGCCAGCAGCGTAGCGGCTAGCGGGATTAATCGGGAGCAGTACTTC
TRBJ1-2 TRBV28 11 NA NA CASRGGYGYTF TGTGCCAGCAGGGGCGGCTATGGCTACACCTTC
TRBJ2-3 TRBV18 16 NA NA CASSRDIHFGADTQYF TGTGCCAGCTCACGTGACATCCACTTTGGTGCAGATACGCAGTATTTT
TRBJ2-1 TRBV10-3 15 NA TRBD2 CAIRPTSGSFYEQFF TGTGCCATCAGACCGACTAGCGGGAGTTTCTATGAGCAGTTCTTC
TRBJ2-2 TRBV5-1 14 NA TRBD2 CASSGEGTYGELFF TGCGCCAGCAGCGGGGAGGGGACCTACGGGGAGCTGTTTTTT
TRBJ2-1 TRBV7-9 16 NA TRBD2 CASSLVAGGLYNEQFF TGTGCCAGCAGCTTAGTCGCGGGAGGGCTGTACAATGAGCAGTTCTTC
TRBJ1-1 TRBV5-5 16 NA NA CASSSLMGALNTEAFF TGTGCCAGCAGCTCCCTTATGGGTGCCTTGAACACTGAAGCTTTCTTT
TRBJ2-7 TRBV11-3 12 NA NA CASGFGSYEQYF TGTGCCAGCGGCTTTGGGAGTTACGAGCAGTACTTC
TRBJ2-1 TRBV4-1 12 NA NA CASSQADNEQFF TGCGCCAGCAGCCAAGCCGACAATGAGCAGTTCTTC
TRBJ2-3 TRBV15 17 NA NA CATSRDVRDTGTDTQYF TGTGCCACCAGCAGAGATGTCCGAGACACGGGCACAGATACGCAGTATTTT
TRBJ2-7 TRBV7-9 17 NA TRBD1 CASSTGTGGRSSYEQYF TGTGCCAGCAGCACCGGGACAGGGGGTAGAAGCTCCTACGAGCAGTACTTC
TRBJ1-1 TRBV5-1 13 few NA CASSPGLDTEAFF TGCGCCAGCAGCCCGGGACTAGACACTGAAGCTTTCTTT
TRBJ2-1 TRBV5-6 16 NA NA CASSFRRAITSNEQFF TGTGCCAGCAGCTTTAGGAGGGCCATCACTAGCAATGAGCAGTTCTTC
TRBJ2-1 TRBV6-5 11 NA NA CASSSYYEQFF TGTGCCAGCAGCTCCTACTATGAGCAGTTCTTC
TRBJ2-7 TRBV6-6 14 NA TRBD1 CASSYGQGESEQYF TGTGCCAGCAGTTATGGACAGGGGGAATCCGAGCAGTACTTC
TRBJ2-7 TRBV30 15 NA TRBD2 CAWRQIAGLPYEQYF TGTGCCTGGAGGCAAATAGCGGGACTCCCCTACGAGCAGTACTTC
TRBJ2-5 TRBV5-4 15 NA TRBD2 CASSFQGGTQETQYF TGTGCCAGCAGCTTCCAGGGAGGGACTCAAGAGACCCAGTACTTC
TRBJ2-3 TRBV27 16 once TRBD1 CASSHIGQGAGDTQYF TGTGCCAGCAGTCACATAGGACAGGGGGCGGGTGATACGCAGTATTTT
TRBJ2-7 TRBV7-9 13 NA TRBD1 CASSRGQGGEQYF TGTGCCAGCAGCCGGGGACAGGGGGGCGAGCAGTACTTC
TRBJ2-7 TRBV27 14 NA TRBD2 CASRIVAGVGEQYF TGTGCCAGCAGAATCGTAGCGGGAGTAGGCGAGCAGTACTTC
TRBJ2-1 TRBV6-5 15 NA TRBD2 CASSWGLAGAREQFF TGTGCCAGCAGTTGGGGACTAGCGGGGGCCCGAGAGCAGTTCTTC
TRBJ1-1 TRBV28 16 NA NA CAAGRGGVRMNTEAFF TGTGCAGCAGGGAGGGGGGGAGTACGGATGAACACTGAAGCTTTCTTT
TRBJ2-1 TRBV5-5 15 NA TRBD2 CASSFGLAGTNEQFF TGTGCCAGCAGCTTCGGACTAGCGGGTACAAATGAGCAGTTCTTC
TRBJ2-3 TRBV12-5 16 NA TRBD2 CASGLVLAVSTDTQYF TGTGCTAGTGGTTTGGTGCTAGCGGTAAGCACAGATACGCAGTATTTT
TRBJ1-2 TRBV6-1 15 NA TRBD1 CASSEDPGGYYGYTF TGTGCCAGCAGTGAAGACCCAGGGGGATACTATGGCTACACCTTC
TRBJ2-5 TRBV6-5 16 NA TRBD2 CASSYSAASGSETQYF TGTGCCAGCAGTTACTCTGCGGCTAGCGGGAGTGAGACCCAGTACTTC
TRBJ2-3 TRBV6-4 13 NA NA CASSGQGTDTQYF TGTGCCAGCAGTGGACAGGGCACAGATACGCAGTATTTT
TRBJ1-1 TRBV28 14 NA NA CASSLKGLGPEAFF TGTGCCAGCAGTTTGAAGGGTCTAGGACCTGAAGCTTTCTTT
TRBJ2-3 TRBV10-1 14 NA NA CASSSERGTDTQYF TGCGCCAGCAGTTCGGAAAGGGGAACAGATACGCAGTATTTT
TRBJ2-1 TRBV28 11 NA NA CASSYYNEQFF TGTGCCAGCAGCTACTACAATGAGCAGTTCTTC
TRBJ1-2 TRBV5-4 15 NA TRBD1 CASSFEGGRGYGYTF TGTGCCAGCAGCTTCGAAGGGGGCAGGGGCTATGGCTACACCTTC
TRBJ2-7 TRBV27 13 NA NA CASSVTLSYEQYF TGTGCCAGCAGTGTGACACTGTCCTACGAGCAGTACTTC
TRBJ1-5 TRBV18 18 NA NA CASSPTKWGGEGNQPQHF TGTGCCAGCTCACCGACCAAGTGGGGAGGAGAGGGCAATCAGCCCCAGCATTTT
TRBJ1-2 TRBV4-1 16 NA NA CASSQSRVRRFYGYTF TGCGCCAGCAGCCAAAGCAGGGTCAGGCGATTCTATGGCTACACCTTC
TRBJ2-1 TRBV21-1 14 NA NA CASSVERQDNEQFF TGTGCCAGCAGCGTAGAAAGACAGGACAATGAGCAGTTCTTC
TRBJ2-1 TRBV27 13 NA NA CASSPWVPNEQFF TGTGCCAGCAGCCCCTGGGTACCCAATGAGCAGTTCTTC
TRBJ2-3 TRBV6-1 15 NA NA CASAGNSFGTDTQYF TGTGCCAGCGCGGGCAACTCGTTTGGCACAGATACGCAGTATTTT